These T cell receptor beta chains were read from a single sample in a study of T-cell reconstitution after alpha-beta-depleted transplantation in children. TCRdb re-analysed the PCR reads in MiXCR, keeping a single row per CDR3 protein. The data hold approximately 210,000 distinct CDR3 sequences, with roughly 14% observed a single time. Material: PBMCs from the stem cell graft donor, obtained from the stem cell graft. The source of these receptors is a human donor who donated a stem cell graft to a child with acute lymphoblastic leukemia. The CDR3 runs from the conserved cysteine through the conserved F or W. D genes are given only for firm matches. Only part of the rows carry a size: once, few, many, or a class if the clone is expanded.

J	size	D	V	CDR3	DNA
TRBJ2-7	many	NA	TRBV12-3/TRBV12-4	CASSLVGYRYEQYF	TGTGCCAGCAGTTTAGTGGGCTATAGATACGAGCAGTACTTC
TRBJ2-7	NA	NA	TRBV13	CAMGPGNHGQYF	TGTGCCATGGGCCCCGGGAACCACGGGCAGTACTTC
TRBJ2-1	once	TRBD2	TRBV11-2	CASSSRLAGPQDEQFF	TGTGCCAGCAGCTCTAGACTAGCGGGACCCCAAGATGAGCAGTTCTTC
TRBJ2-1	NA	NA	TRBV4-2	CASSRADEQFF	TGTGCCAGCAGCCGCGCGGATGAGCAGTTCTTC
TRBJ1-1	many	NA	TRBV10-3	CAISESFRPNTEAFF	TGTGCCATCAGTGAGTCGTTCCGCCCGAACACTGAAGCTTTCTTT
TRBJ2-3	many	TRBD2	TRBV11-2	CASSLDRLAADTQYF	TGTGCCAGCAGCTTAGATAGACTAGCTGCAGATACGCAGTATTTT
TRBJ2-5	many	TRBD2	TRBV24-1	CATSDLAGTQETQYF	TGTGCCACCAGTGATCTAGCGGGGACCCAAGAGACCCAGTACTTC
TRBJ2-4	many	NA	TRBV20-1	CSARSWGRGFSKNIQYF	TGCAGTGCTAGAAGCTGGGGCAGGGGATTTTCCAAAAACATTCAGTACTTC
TRBJ2-7	many	TRBD2	TRBV5-1	CASSLGLAVAYEQYF	TGCGCCAGCAGCTTAGGACTAGCGGTCGCCTACGAGCAGTACTTC
TRBJ2-3	NA	TRBD1	TRBV7-6	CASSLHGTGSEVDTQYF	TGTGCCAGCAGCTTACATGGGACAGGGTCCGAGGTAGATACGCAGTATTTT
TRBJ1-1	many	NA	TRBV20-1	CSARELGTEAFF	TGCAGTGCTAGAGAGTTGGGCACTGAAGCTTTCTTT
TRBJ2-7	NA	NA	TRBV10-2	CASKQRAVRAPEQYF	TGCGCCAGCAAGCAACGAGCGGTCCGGGCCCCCGAGCAGTACTTC
TRBJ2-7	NA	TRBD1	TRBV18	CASSPGQDSYEQYF	TGTGCCAGCTCACCGGGACAGGATTCCTACGAGCAGTACTTC
TRBJ1-5	many	NA	TRBV12-3/TRBV12-4	CASSLRGDPGQPQHF	TGTGCCAGCAGTCTCCGAGGGGACCCGGGCCAGCCCCAGCATTTT
TRBJ1-6	many	NA	TRBV5-1	CASSPRRADNSPLHF	TGCGCCAGCAGCCCTCGTAGGGCTGATAATTCACCCCTCCACTTT
TRBJ1-1	many	NA	TRBV7-8	CASSLMFVLSAGLLNTEAFF	TGTGCCAGCAGCTTAATGTTTGTCTTGTCAGCGGGACTCCTGAACACTGAAGCTTTCTTT
TRBJ1-4	few	NA	TRBV5-1	CASSPAGRPANEKLFF	TGCGCCAGCAGCCCCGCCGGGCGGCCGGCTAATGAAAAACTGTTTTTT
TRBJ2-3	many	NA	TRBV12-3/TRBV12-4	CASRDPTDTQYF	TGTGCCAGCCGGGACCCCACAGATACGCAGTATTTT
TRBJ1-1	many	NA	TRBV28	CASSGPGTSNTEAFF	TGTGCCAGCTCCGGACCAGGGACTTCGAACACTGAAGCTTTCTTT
TRBJ2-2	few	NA	TRBV18	CASSPYGETLTGELFF	TGTGCCAGCTCACCGTACGGGGAGACACTCACCGGGGAGCTGTTTTTT
TRBJ1-2	few	NA	TRBV5-1	CASSLGLQDLGGYTF	TGCGCCAGCAGCTTGGGACTGCAGGACCTCGGCGGCTACACCTTC
TRBJ2-1	NA	NA	TRBV5-1	CASSLGPGSYNEQFF	TGCGCCAGCAGCTTGGGACCCGGTTCCTACAATGAGCAGTTCTTC
TRBJ1-2	few	NA	TRBV4-2	CASSQDRGTLPNYGYTF	TGTGCCAGCAGCCAAGATCGAGGGACACTCCCTAACTATGGCTACACCTTC
TRBJ2-7	many	NA	TRBV7-9	CASSLGSVTSYEQYF	TGTGCCAGCAGCCTTGGATCGGTTACCTCCTACGAGCAGTACTTC
TRBJ2-1	many	NA	TRBV11-2	CASSFDSSPYNEQFF	TGTGCCAGCAGCTTCGACAGTTCACCCTACAATGAGCAGTTCTTC
TRBJ2-7	few	NA	TRBV20-1	CSARDPGTAPYEQYF	TGCAGTGCTAGAGATCCGGGGACTGCGCCCTACGAGCAGTACTTC
TRBJ1-1	many	TRBD1	TRBV5-1	CASSLVGGAGTEAFF	TGCGCCAGCAGCTTAGTAGGGGGCGCGGGCACTGAAGCTTTCTTT
TRBJ2-1	NA	TRBD1	TRBV12-3/TRBV12-4	CASSLAGQVSYNEQFF	TGTGCCAGCAGTTTAGCGGGACAGGTTTCCTACAATGAGCAGTTCTTC
TRBJ2-3	few	NA	TRBV5-4	CASSIGPLDLDTQYF	TGTGCCAGCAGCATTGGGCCCCTGGATCTCGATACGCAGTATTTT
TRBJ2-7	many	TRBD2	TRBV20-1	CSAWAGGDTEQYF	TGCAGTGCTTGGGCGGGAGGGGACACCGAGCAGTACTTC
TRBJ1-6	few	TRBD1	TRBV12-3/TRBV12-4	CASRQDRGNVYNSPLHF	TGTGCCAGCAGACAGGACAGGGGGAACGTCTATAATTCACCCCTCCACTTT
TRBJ2-3	many	TRBD2	TRBV5-6	CASSPIREGRRDTQYF	TGTGCCAGCAGCCCCATCCGGGAGGGCCGAAGAGATACGCAGTATTTT
TRBJ2-7	many	NA	TRBV12-3/TRBV12-4	CASSLARMSYEQYF	TGTGCCAGCAGTTTAGCGCGGATGTCCTACGAGCAGTACTTC
TRBJ1-1	NA	NA	TRBV27	CASRRTENTEAFF	TGTGCCAGCAGACGGACAGAGAACACTGAAGCTTTCTTT
TRBJ2-7	many	NA	TRBV15	CATSEGLYSYEQYF	TGTGCCACCAGCGAGGGTCTTTACTCCTACGAGCAGTACTTC
TRBJ2-1	many	NA	TRBV11-3	CASSPGEVRYNEQFF	TGTGCCAGCAGCCCCGGGGAAGTTAGGTACAATGAGCAGTTCTTC
TRBJ2-7	many	TRBD1	TRBV20-1	CSARTPGTGGRGEQYF	TGCAGTGCTAGAACCCCCGGGACAGGGGGCCGAGGCGAGCAGTACTTC
TRBJ2-4	few	NA	TRBV12-3/TRBV12-4	CASSFNFGLPGENIQYF	TGTGCCAGCAGTTTCAATTTCGGGCTCCCAGGCGAAAACATTCAGTACTTC
TRBJ1-1	many	NA	TRBV13	CASSLTAGGAEAFF	TGTGCCAGCAGCTTGACCGCGGGGGGGGCTGAAGCTTTCTTT
TRBJ2-1	few	TRBD2	TRBV5-6	CASSLAASGYNEQFF	TGTGCCAGCAGCTTGGCGGCTAGCGGGTACAATGAGCAGTTCTTC
TRBJ2-7	many	NA	TRBV11-1	CASSSWDLPYEQYF	TGTGCCAGCAGCTCCTGGGACCTCCCCTACGAGCAGTACTTC
TRBJ2-7	many	TRBD1	TRBV12-3/TRBV12-4	CASSRGQTDYEQYF	TGTGCCAGCAGCCGGGGACAGACCGACTACGAGCAGTACTTC
TRBJ1-5	NA	NA	TRBV12-3/TRBV12-4	CASSLHYNQPQHF	TGTGCCAGCAGTTTACACTACAATCAGCCCCAGCATTTT
TRBJ1-4	NA	NA	TRBV19	CASSRGSTNEKLFF	TGTGCCAGTAGTAGAGGATCAACTAATGAAAAACTGTTTTTT
TRBJ1-1	NA	NA	TRBV7-9	CASSLVRSGEAFF	TGTGCCAGCAGCTTAGTGAGGTCAGGTGAAGCTTTCTTT
TRBJ2-1	few	TRBD2	TRBV11-3	CASSLSGSWNEQFF	TGTGCCAGCAGCCTTAGCGGGAGTTGGAATGAGCAGTTCTTC
TRBJ1-2	NA	NA	TRBV29-1	CSVEDKGGGYTF	TGCAGCGTTGAAGATAAAGGGGGAGGCTACACCTTC
TRBJ1-6	many	NA	TRBV5-1	CASSLNPGRDSPLHF	TGCGCCAGCAGCTTGAACCCGGGCAGGGATTCACCCCTCCACTTT
TRBJ2-2	many	TRBD2	TRBV5-1	CASSKGLAGTGELFF	TGCGCCAGCAGCAAGGGACTAGCGGGCACCGGGGAGCTGTTTTTT
TRBJ2-1	many	TRBD2	TRBV5-1	CASSWKLAGGGYNEQFF	TGCGCCAGCAGCTGGAAATTAGCGGGAGGGGGGTACAATGAGCAGTTTTTC
TRBJ2-1	NA	NA	TRBV2	CASSAYEQFF	TGTGCCAGCAGTGCGTATGAGCAGTTCTTC
TRBJ2-3	many	NA	TRBV5-6	CASSFGLAGRSPQYF	TGTGCCAGCAGCTTCGGCCTAGCTGGGCGGTCGCCGCAGTATTTT